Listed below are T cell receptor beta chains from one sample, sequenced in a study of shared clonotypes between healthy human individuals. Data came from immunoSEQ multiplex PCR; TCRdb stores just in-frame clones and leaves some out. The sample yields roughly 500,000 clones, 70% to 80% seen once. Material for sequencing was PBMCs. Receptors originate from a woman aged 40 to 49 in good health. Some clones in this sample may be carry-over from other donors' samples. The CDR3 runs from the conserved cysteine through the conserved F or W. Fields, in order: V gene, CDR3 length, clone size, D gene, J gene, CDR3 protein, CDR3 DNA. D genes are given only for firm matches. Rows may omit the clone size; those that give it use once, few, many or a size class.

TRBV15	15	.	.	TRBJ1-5	CATSRDLGNYEPQHF	TGTGCCACCAGCAGAGATCTGGGTAATTATGAGCCCCAGCATTTT
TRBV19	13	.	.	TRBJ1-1	CASSTSGNTEAFF	TGTGCCAGTAGTACATCAGGGAACACTGAAGCTTTCTTT
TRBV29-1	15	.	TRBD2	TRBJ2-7	CSVGGLAGRNYEQYF	TGCAGCGTCGGGGGACTAGCGGGCAGAAACTACGAGCAGTACTTC
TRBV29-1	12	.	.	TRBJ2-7	CSAAGGVYEQYF	TGCAGCGCCGCCGGCGGTGTATACGAGCAGTACTTC
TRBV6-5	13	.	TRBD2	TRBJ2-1	CASSYPGRDEQFF	TGTGCCAGCAGTTACCCGGGGAGGGATGAGCAGTTCTTC
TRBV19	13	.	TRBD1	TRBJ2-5	CASRQGSTETQYF	TGTGCCAGCAGACAGGGGAGTACGGAGACCCAGTACTTC
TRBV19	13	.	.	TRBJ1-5	CASSILFSAAQHF	TGTGCCAGTAGTATTTTGTTTTCGGCGGCCCAGCATTTT
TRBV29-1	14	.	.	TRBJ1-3	CSVRGGAYGNTIYF	TGCAGCGTCCGAGGGGGGGCGTATGGAAACACCATATATTTT
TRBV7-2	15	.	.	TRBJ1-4	CASSPYTTTNEKLFF	TGTGCCAGCAGCCCCTACACTACAACTAATGAAAAACTGTTTTTT
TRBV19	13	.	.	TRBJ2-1	CASSRAGSLEQFF	TGTGCCAGTAGTAGAGCCGGTTCGCTCGAGCAGTTCTTC
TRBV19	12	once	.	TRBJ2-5	CASSNLRETQYF	TGTGCCAGTAGTAACCTACGAGAGACCCAGTACTTC
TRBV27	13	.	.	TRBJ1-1	CASAQSWVGEAFF	TGTGCCAGCGCACAGAGTTGGGTGGGAGAAGCTTTCTTT
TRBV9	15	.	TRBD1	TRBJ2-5	CASSGVGTGVETQYF	TGTGCCAGCAGCGGGGTAGGGACAGGGGTTGAGACCCAGTACTTC
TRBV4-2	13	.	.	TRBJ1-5	CASSQEGQGILHF	TGTGCCAGCAGCCAAGAGGGGCAGGGAATTCTGCATTTT
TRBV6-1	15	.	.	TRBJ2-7	CASSEGGPRTYEQYF	TGTGCCAGCAGTGAAGGGGGCCCTAGGACCTACGAGCAGTACTTC
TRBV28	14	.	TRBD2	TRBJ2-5	CASSKGLAGETQYF	TGTGCCAGCAGTAAGGGACTAGCGGGAGAGACCCAGTACTTC
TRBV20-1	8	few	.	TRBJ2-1	CSPVEQFF	TGCAGTCCTGTTGAGCAGTTCTTC
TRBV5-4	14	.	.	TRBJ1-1	CASSLGVGNTEAFF	TGTGCCAGCAGCTTGGGGGTGGGGAACACTGAAGCTTTCTTT
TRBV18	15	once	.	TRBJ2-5	CASSPQFIRGETQYF	TGTGCCAGCTCACCGCAATTTATACGCGGAGAGACCCAGTACTTC
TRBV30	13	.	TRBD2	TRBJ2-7	CAWRGLAAYEQYF	TGTGCCTGGAGGGGGCTAGCGGCCTACGAGCAGTACTTC
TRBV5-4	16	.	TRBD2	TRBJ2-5	CASSLSGDFLKETQYF	TGTGCCAGCAGCTTAAGCGGGGACTTCCTAAAAGAGACCCAGTACTTC
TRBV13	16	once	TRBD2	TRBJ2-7	CASSLGTSGRRYEQYF	TGTGCCAGCAGCCTCGGGACTAGCGGGAGGAGGTACGAGCAGTACTTC
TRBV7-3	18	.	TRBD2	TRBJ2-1	CASSNWTSGRATYNEQFF	TGTGCCAGCAGCAATTGGACTAGCGGGAGGGCAACCTACAATGAGCAGTTCTTC
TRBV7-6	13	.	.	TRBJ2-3	CASSPSELTTQYF	TGTGCCAGCAGCCCCAGCGAGCTCACTACGCAGTATTTT
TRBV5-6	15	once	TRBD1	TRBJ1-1	CASTETGQINTEAFF	TGTGCCAGCACGGAGACGGGACAGATAAACACTGAAGCTTTCTTT
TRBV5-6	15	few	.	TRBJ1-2	CASSSGGLVQNGYTF	TGTGCCAGCAGCTCGGGCGGATTGGTTCAGAATGGCTACACCTTC
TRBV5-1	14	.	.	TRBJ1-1	CASSNLPGGTEAFF	TGCGCCAGCAGCAACCTCCCGGGGGGCACTGAAGCTTTCTTT
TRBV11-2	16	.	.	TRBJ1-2	CASSFGGATTTYGYTF	TGTGCCAGCAGCTTTGGAGGGGCGACTACTACATATGGCTACACCTTC
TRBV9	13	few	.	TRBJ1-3	CASSEDLGNTIYF	TGTGCCAGCAGCGAGGACTTAGGAAACACCATATATTTT
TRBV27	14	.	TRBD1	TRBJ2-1	CASSPDRGGDEQFF	TGTGCCAGCAGTCCAGACAGGGGCGGGGATGAGCAGTTCTTC
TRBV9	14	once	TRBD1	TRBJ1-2	CASTRDRVLASYTF	TGTGCCAGCACAAGGGACAGGGTACTAGCAAGCTACACCTTC